This passage covers 18 T cell receptor beta chains from one sample sequenced in a study of T cells after yellow fever vaccination. From the 5' RACE reads, TCRdb called clonotypes with MiXCR, one entry per CDR3 protein. This table holds around 550,000 distinct CDR3 sequences, 15% to 20% found once. This specimen consisted of PBMCs, obtained 15 days after the yellow fever booster vaccination. The source of these receptors is a young man who received the YFV17D yellow fever vaccine.

This rearrangement joins TRBV7-2 to TRBJ2-3; D not resolved. Per germline, CDR1 SGHTA and CDR2 FQGNSA. This CDR3 comprises 12 residues. The ends were cut back, 1 base at V and 7 bases at J, with 6 bases in the middle. CDR3 residues: CASSLGENTQYF. The DNA for the CDR3 is TGTGCCAGCAGCTTAGGCGAAAATACGCAGTATTTT.

In this sample, this clonotype turned up a few times. The chain is built from TRBV6-6 and TRBJ2-3, with D unresolved. Trimming cost V 4 bases and J 0 bases, with 5 bases left between them. The CDR3 has 13 residues. Germline V gives CDR1 MNHNY, CDR2 SVGAGI (reference sequence). The CDR3 coding sequence is TGTGCCAGCAGTTGGGCGAGCACAGATACGCAGTATTTT. Protein: CASSWASTDTQYF.

The chain uses TRBV7-8 and TRBJ1-1; D is unresolved. Between the trimmed V and J ends, which lost 6 bases and 3 bases, there was a span of 11 bases. This CDR3 contains 13 residues. CDR1 is SGHVS and CDR2 is FQNEAQ in the germline V gene. The CDR3 DNA reads as TGTGCCAGCAGAAAATCTGGGGACACTGAAGCTTTCTTT. Its translation: CASRKSGDTEAFF.

This clonotype was counted only a few times. The chain joins TRBV6-5 to TRBJ2-1, with 13 bases identical to TRBD2. This CDR3 comprises 15 residues. The V segment lost 4 bases and the J segment 6 bases; nucleotides outside the gene matches: 3. Germline-derived CDR1 and CDR2 are MNHEY and SVGAGI. The CDR3 is CASSSRLAGGNEQFF. The CDR3 nucleotides read TGTGCCAGCAGTTCCCGACTAGCGGGAGGCAATGAGCAGTTCTTC.

This chain connects TRBV7-3 to TRBJ2-1; 14 nucleotides line up with TRBD2. The germline V gene encodes CDR1 SGHTA and CDR2 FQGTGA. The trim removed 2 bases at V and 9 bases at J, leaving 9 bases unmatched. The CDR3 sequence is 17 residues long. CDR3 amino acids: CASSLGTSGSLYSEQFF. CDR3 nucleotide sequence: TGTGCCAGCAGCTTAGGGACTAGCGGGAGTTTATATAGTGAGCAGTTCTTC.

The table lists this clonotype with a few counts. The chain joins TRBV27 to TRBJ2-2; D is undetermined. Germline CDR1 reads MNHEY; CDR2 reads SMNVEV (reference sequence). Deletions cut 8 bases from V and 7 bases from J, with 11 bases between. The CDR3 is made up of 12 amino acids. Written as DNA, the CDR3 is TGTGCCAGCTCTACCTGGGGCGGGGAGCTGTTTTTT. Translating gives CASSTWGGELFF.

A few counts support this clonotype. The genes are TRBV24-1 and TRBJ2-3; TRBD1 matches 7 bases. V was pared by 9 bases and J by 6 bases, with 8 bases of the junction left unmatched. The CDR3 covers 13 residues. CDR1 is KGHDR, CDR2 SFDVKD, per germline. The CDR3 coding sequence is TGTGCCACCTCCTCGACAGGGACCGATACGCAGTATTTT. Protein: CATSSTGTDTQYF.

The chain couples TRBV5-1 to TRBJ2-1; 8 bases align to TRBD1. V trimming: 6 bases; J trimming: 6 bases; junction bases outside the gene matches: 11. CDR1 and CDR2 (germline): SGHRS, YFSETQ. There are 15 residues in the CDR3. CDR3 region: CASKGGQGRINEQFF. CDR3 bases: TGCGCCAGCAAGGGAGGACAGGGTCGTATCAATGAGCAGTTCTTC.

This clonotype was picked up a small number of times. The genes are TRBV29-1 and TRBJ2-1; tentatively, D is TRBD1 or TRBD2 (6 bases each). Trimming shortened V by 7 bases and J by 7 bases, and 17 bases separated the two germline ends. The CDR3 has 13 amino acids. Germline CDR1 SQVTM, CDR2 ANQGSEA. The CDR3 loop is CSGGHGRGNEQFF. Written as DNA, the CDR3 is TGCAGCGGGGGACACGGGAGAGGGAATGAGCAGTTCTTC.

This chain connects TRBV2 to TRBJ2-1, with TRBD2 matching over 11 bases. With 6 bases clipped from V and 10 bases from J, the junction kept 11 bases outside the gene matches. In germline, CDR1 is SNHLY, CDR2 FYNNEI. CDR3 length: 15 amino acids. This CDR3 is CASRANSGRAEEQFF. CDR3 DNA sequence: TGTGCCAGCAGAGCTAATAGCGGGAGGGCTGAGGAGCAGTTCTTC.

This clonotype was seen more than once but under ten times. The chain recombines TRBV12-5 with TRBJ2-5, with 7 bases matching TRBD1. V trimming: 0 bases; J trimming: 2 bases; junction bases outside the gene matches: 3. Germline V gene data show CDR1 as LGHNT and CDR2 as FRNRAP. This CDR3 is built from 15 residues. CDR3 residues: CASGLVPDRQETQYF. CDR3 nucleotide sequence: TGTGCTAGTGGTTTGGTCCCGGACAGGCAAGAGACCCAGTACTTC. The full variable domain, with the rest looked up from reference TRBV12-5 and TRBJ2-5, is DARVTQTPRHKVTEMGQEVTMRCQPILGHNTVFWYRQTMMQGLELLAYFRNRAPLDDSGMPKDRFSAEMPDATLATLKIQPSEPRDSAVYFCASGLVPDRQETQYFGPGTRLLVL.

This clonotype was seen only a few times. The chain combines TRBV12-3 or TRBV12-4 with TRBJ2-1, with D possibly being TRBD2 (6 bases). V lost 6 bases, J lost 8 bases, and 20 bases lay in between. The CDR3 consists of 15 residues. CDR3 protein: CASRAAGLVADEQFF. In DNA, the CDR3 is TGTGCCAGCAGGGCAGCGGGCCTGGTGGCAGATGAGCAGTTCTTC.

This clonotype has only a few counts. The V gene is TRBV27, the J gene TRBJ2-1, with TRBD2 matching over 10 bases. V shed 2 bases, J shed 9 bases, and the junction held 4 bases outside the gene matches. Germline values: CDR1 MNHEY, CDR2 SMNVEV (reference sequence). The CDR3 runs to 14 residues. DNA of the CDR3: TGTGCCAGCAGTTTAATAGCGGGAGGATTTGAGCAGTTCTTC. Encoded protein: CASSLIAGGFEQFF.

The genes are TRBV7-2 and TRBJ2-2, with D unresolved. The CDR3 is made up of 15 amino acids. Germline CDR1 SGHTA, CDR2 FQGNSA. Trimming removed 1 base from V and 4 bases from J, with 10 bases in between. The CDR3 DNA follows: TGTGCCAGCAGCTTAGATAATCTCATCACCGGGGAGCTGTTTTTT. This sequence encodes CASSLDNLITGELFF.

In this sample, this clonotype turned up once. The CDR3 spells CASRQGTGAYNEQFF. The CDR3 region has the DNA TGTGCCAGCCGCCAGGGGACAGGGGCTTACAATGAGCAGTTCTTC. The chain combines TRBV7-2 with TRBJ2-1; 10 bases match TRBD1. In germline, CDR1 is SGHTA, CDR2 FQGNSA. The CDR3 contains 15 residues. V lost 8 bases, J lost 4 bases, and 8 bases stayed unmatched.

This clonotype was seen a few times. This chain joins TRBV29-1 and TRBJ2-1; 8 bases match TRBD2. The CDR3 consists of 12 residues. Losses at the gene ends were 6 bases for V and 5 bases for J; bases not matched to a gene: 3. Germline V CDR1 and CDR2: SQVTM, ANQGSEA. The CDR3: CSVLLADNEQFF. CDR3 coding DNA: TGCAGCGTCCTACTAGCGGACAATGAGCAGTTCTTC.

J is TRBJ2-6 and V is TRBV24-1; maybe TRBD2 (5 bases). The length of the CDR3 is 18 residues. Germline values: CDR1 KGHDR, CDR2 SFDVKD. With 5 bases removed from V and 0 bases from J, the gap between germline ends came to 16 bases. This CDR3 is CATSGAADSSSGANVLTF. The DNA of the CDR3 is TGTGCCACCAGTGGGGCAGCGGACTCGAGCTCTGGGGCCAACGTCCTGACTTTC.

The V call is TRBV9, the J call TRBJ1-1; D call uncertain. Trimming removed 3 bases from V and 2 bases from J, with 8 bases in between. The germline gives CDR1 SGDLS, CDR2 YYNGEE. The CDR3 covers 13 residues. The CDR3 is CASSGQTNTEAFF. The DNA of the CDR3 is TGTGCCAGCAGCGGCCAGACTAACACTGAAGCTTTCTTT.